This T cell receptor (beta chain) was sequenced for a study of type 1 and type 2 diabetes patients. Study-level results: Highly-expanded CD4+ clones were few in type 2 diabetes, median one, 3.9% of reads. Between type 2 diabetes and control samples, V and J usage averaged roughly 0.97 correlation.

The germline gives CDR1 MDHEN, CDR2 SYDVKM. Trimming pared 7 bases from V and 2 bases from J, leaving 11 bases between. The CDR3 is 13 amino acids. Other autoimmune diseases and infections within the past four weeks excluded donors. PCR was run on genomic DNA. A primer set of 30 forward and 13 reverse primers amplified the CDR3. MiXCR, run by TCRdb on the multiplex PCR reads, gives a single entry per CDR3 protein. The sample shows fewer than 350,000 distinct CDR3 sequences, 45% to 60% of them seen only once. As to this clonotype: The antigen is undetermined.

The sequence was obtained from a young man with type 2 diabetes. The chain couples TRBV28 to TRBJ1-1; D not resolved. Input material: peripheral blood mononuclear cells (PBMCs). Written as DNA, the CDR3 is TGTGCCAGCACCCTAACAGATAACACTGAAGCTTTCTTT. This sequence encodes CASTLTDNTEAFF.